Below, 27 T cell receptor beta chains from the same sample are listed, as sequenced in a study of T-cell memory formation after mild COVID-19. TCRdb itself ran the 5' RACE reads through MiXCR, one entry per CDR3 protein. The sample records 380,000 or so distinct CDR3 sequences, 13% to 15% being singletons. The sample consisted of PBMCs or a T cell subset sorted from them (not recorded which). The source is a man aged 18 to 30 who had mild COVID-19 (a few samples of this study predate the infection). Cell type and time point are not known.

This clonotype has more than one count but fewer than ten. The V call is TRBV18, the J call TRBJ2-7; D is undetermined. The CDR3 runs to 14 residues. CDR1 KGHSH and CDR2 LQKENI come from the germline V gene. V was cut by 6 bases and J by 6 bases, with 18 bases left in between. The CDR3: CASSPGRSSLEQYF. The CDR3 region has the DNA TGTGCCAGCTCCCCCGGACGGAGCTCACTCGAGCAGTACTTC.

Many counts were recorded for this clonotype. The chain joins TRBV7-2 to TRBJ2-5; D ambiguous. This CDR3 is built from 13 residues. The germline CDR1 and CDR2 sequences are SGHTA and FQGNSA. V gave up 5 bases and J gave up 1 base, with 8 bases separating them. The CDR3 sequence is CASSRGFQETQYF. DNA of the CDR3: TGTGCCAGCAGCCGAGGATTCCAAGAGACCCAGTACTTC.

This clonotype was counted many times. The J gene is TRBJ2-3, the V gene TRBV5-4, with 10 bases aligning to TRBD1. CDR1 is SGHNT and CDR2 is YYREEE in the germline V gene (reference sequence). Trimming took 3 bases from V and 10 from J; bases not matched to a gene: 11. The CDR3 covers 15 residues. This CDR3 reads CASSSGQGFAKAQYF. For the CDR3, the DNA is TGTGCCAGCAGCTCGGGACAGGGGTTTGCTAAGGCGCAGTATTTT.

CDR3 loop: CASSPRTASGGDEKLFF. The CDR3 DNA is TGTGCCAGCAGTCCTCGGACGGCGTCGGGGGGGGATGAAAAACTGTTTTTT. The rearrangement links TRBV6-7 to TRBJ1-4; D possibly corresponds to TRBD1 (5 bases). TRBV6-7 is an ORF; its function is uncertain. The CDR3 contains 17 residues. V was shortened by 5 bases and J by 6 bases, with 22 bases between the two germline ends.

The rearrangement uses TRBV7-2 and TRBJ1-5; no clear D. CDR1 and CDR2 from the germline V gene are SGHTA and FQGNSA. The CDR3 spans 14 residues. Trimming left V 1 base short and J 6 bases short, with 10 bases between. CDR3 region: CASSLGPKGQPQHF. Written as DNA, the CDR3 is TGTGCCAGCAGCTTAGGCCCCAAGGGTCAGCCCCAGCATTTT.

The sample holds a few counts of this clonotype. The rearrangement joins TRBV4-1 to TRBJ2-3; 7 positions agree with TRBD1. The CDR3 length is 15 residues. Germline assignment: CDR1 MGHRA and CDR2 YSYEKL. Trimming removed 1 base from V and 2 bases from J; junction bases left unmatched: 3. The DNA for the CDR3 is TGCGCCAGCAGCCAAGCGGGGACAGCCACAGATACGCAGTATTTT. Translation: CASSQAGTATDTQYF.

This clonotype was detected many times. The V call is TRBV7-9, the J call TRBJ1-2; 7 bases fit TRBD1. Losses at the gene ends were 5 bases for V and 3 bases for J; bases not matched to a gene: 3. The germline V gene has CDR1 SEHNR and CDR2 FQNEAQ (reference sequence). The CDR3 contains 13 residues. DNA of the CDR3: TGTGCCAGCAGCCATCAGGGGGACTATGGCTACACCTTC. Protein sequence: CASSHQGDYGYTF.

This clonotype has more than one count but fewer than ten. This sequence joins TRBV7-2 and TRBJ2-3; 13 bases line up with TRBD2. The germline V gene has CDR1 SGHTA and CDR2 FQGNSA. The CDR3 sequence is 18 residues long. The J segment lost 6 bases and the V segment lost 5 bases, leaving 14 bases of the junction unmatched. CDR3: CASSLRPRLAGGGDTQYF. In DNA, the CDR3 is TGTGCCAGCAGCCTACGTCCCCGACTAGCGGGGGGCGGGGATACGCAGTATTTT. Filled out from reference TRBV7-2 and TRBJ2-3, the complete variable domain reads GAGVSQSPSNKVTEKGKDVELRCDPISGHTALYWYRQSLGQGLEFLIYFQGNSAPDKSGLPSDRFSAERTGGSVSTLTIQRTQQEDSAVYLCASSLRPRLAGGGDTQYFGPGTRLTVL.

The rearrangement uses TRBV5-1 and TRBJ2-7, with D possibly being TRBD1 (7 bases). Germline V gene data show CDR1 as SGHRS and CDR2 as YFSETQ. V was clipped by 4 bases and J by 7 bases, with 24 bases between them. The CDR3 is 16 amino acids. CDR3 sequence reads: CASSLPGGLLGVEQYF. In nucleotides, the CDR3 is TGCGCCAGCAGCCTTCCAGGGGGGCTCCTTGGTGTGGAGCAGTACTTC.

This rearrangement joins TRBV5-1 to TRBJ2-1, with D possibly being TRBD2 (5 bases). CDR3 length: 16 amino acids. Germline assignment: CDR1 SGHRS and CDR2 YFSETQ. Deletions cut 1 base from V and 12 bases from J, with 23 bases between. The CDR3 DNA reads TGCGCCAGCAGCTTGCGGGCCCAGGCCCTTGGGAGCACGCAGTTCTTC. Translation: CASSLRAQALGSTQFF.

The chain combines TRBV4-1 with TRBJ2-7; TRBD1 matches 8 bases. The V gene end was trimmed by 1 base and the J gene end by 2 bases; junction bases not matched to a gene: 4. CDR1 and CDR2 from the germline V gene are MGHRA and YSYEKL. There are 15 residues in the CDR3. CDR3 sequence (DNA): TGCGCCAGCAGCCAAGCCTACAGGGGGACCTACGAGCAGTACGTC. This sequence encodes CASSQAYRGTYEQYV.

The CDR3 DNA reads as TGTGCCAGCAGTGGACGTTTCGAGCAGTACGTC. The encoded protein is CASSGRFEQYV. The chain is built from TRBV28 and TRBJ2-7, with D unresolved. CDR3 length equals 11 residues. Germline V gives CDR1 MDHEN, CDR2 SYDVKM. V lost 5 bases and J lost 6, with 8 bases in between.

The V gene is TRBV6-6, the J gene TRBJ1-5; 8 bases map to TRBD1. The CDR3 is 13 residues long. The V and J ends lost 7 bases and 4 bases, in that order; junction bases with no gene match: 3. Germline V gene data show CDR1 as MNHNY and CDR2 as SVGAGI (reference sequence). The CDR3 region is CASNDRGNQPQHF. DNA for the CDR3: TGTGCCAGCAACGACAGGGGAAATCAGCCCCAGCATTTT.

The rearrangement links TRBV7-9 to TRBJ2-5, with TRBD1 identical over 11 bases. Germline loops: CDR1 SEHNR, CDR2 FQNEAQ (reference sequence). Losses at the gene ends were 5 bases for V and 6 bases for J; bases not matched to a gene: 8. This CDR3 is built from 15 residues. The CDR3 coding sequence is TGTGCCAGCAGCCCCGGACAGGGGGCTGCGCAGACCCAGTACTTC. This sequence encodes CASSPGQGAAQTQYF.

This clonotype was picked up many times. V gene TRBV5-6 combines with J gene TRBJ2-5, with a tentative D call TRBD2 (5 bases). Trimming took 4 bases from V and 5 from J, leaving 24 bases between them. The CDR3 length is 17 residues. Germline V CDR1 and CDR2: SGHDT, YYEEEE. The CDR3 bases are TGTGCCAGCAGCGCGGTCAAGGCATGGTCCTGGGAGGAGACCCAGTACTTC. It specifies CASSAVKAWSWEETQYF. The whole variable domain, remainder taken from reference TRBV5-6 and TRBJ2-5, is DAGVTQSPTHLIKTRGQQVTLRCSPKSGHDTVSWYQQALGQGPQFIFQYYEEEERQRGNFPDRFSGHQFPNYSSELNVNALLLGDSALYLCASSAVKAWSWEETQYFGPGTRLLVL.

This clonotype has just a few counts. The chain combines TRBV15 with TRBJ1-1; maybe TRBD1 (6 bases). V was pared by 5 bases and J by 0 bases, with 10 bases between. The CDR3 consists of 14 residues. CDR1 is LNHNV and CDR2 is YYDKDF in the germline V gene (reference sequence). CDR3 region: CATSARTVNTEAFF. In DNA, the CDR3 is TGTGCCACCAGCGCCCGGACAGTGAACACTGAAGCTTTCTTT.

The V and J genes are TRBV6-2 or TRBV6-3 and TRBJ1-1, with D possibly being TRBD1 (6 bases). The germline V gene encodes CDR1 MNHEY and CDR2 SVGEGT. V was trimmed by 2 bases and J by 1 base, leaving 11 bases between them. CDR3 length: 15 residues. The CDR3 nucleotides read TGTGCCAGCAGTTACCAGGGGCCGCGGAACACTGAAGCTTTCTTT. It translates to CASSYQGPRNTEAFF.

The V call is TRBV5-1, the J call TRBJ2-3; 9 bases match TRBD2. Germline CDR1 reads SGHRS; CDR2 reads YFSETQ. The CDR3 runs 20 residues. After removal of 0 bases from V and 3 bases from J, the junction contained 17 bases not matched to a gene. CDR3 bases: TGCGCCAGCAGCTTGGAGAATCCGGGACTAGCTATAGTCAAGACAGATACGCAGTATTTT. The encoded protein is CASSLENPGLAIVKTDTQYF.

There are a few counts of this clonotype. The chain employs TRBV13 and TRBJ1-6, with TRBD1 matching 7 bases. V was clipped by 5 bases and J by 9 bases; unmatched bases: 7. The CDR3 sequence is 14 residues long. Germline CDR1 PRHDT, CDR2 FYEKMQ (reference sequence). The CDR3 protein is CASSRDRDSSPLHF. The CDR3 DNA reads as TGTGCCAGCAGCCGAGACAGGGATAGTTCACCCCTCCACTTT. The full variable domain, in which reference TRBV13 and TRBJ1-6 provide the parts outside the CDR3, is AAGVIQSPRHLIKEKRETATLKCYPIPRHDTVYWYQQGPGQDPQFLISFYEKMQSDKGSIPDRFSAQQFSDYHSELNMSSLELGDSALYFCASSRDRDSSPLHFGNGTRLTVT.

This clonotype was recorded a few times. J is TRBJ2-3 and V is TRBV11-2, with a weak D call TRBD1 (5 bases). The CDR3 contains 15 residues. Germline V CDR1 and CDR2: SGHAT, FQNNGV. Trimming took 4 bases from V and 2 from J, leaving 13 bases between them. In DNA form, the CDR3 reads TGTGCCAGCAGCTACCCCACAGGAGCCACAGATACGCAGTATTTT. The encoded protein is CASSYPTGATDTQYF.

This clonotype turned up a few times. The chain uses TRBV10-1 and TRBJ1-6; D might be TRBD1 (5 bases). The CDR3 is made up of 13 amino acids. Germline V gene lookup returns CDR1 WNHNN and CDR2 SYGVQD (reference sequence). V was pared by 6 bases and J by 9 bases, with 12 bases between. For the CDR3, the DNA is TGCGCCAGCAGGGAGGGACCGCTTTCACCCCTCCACTTT. It specifies CASREGPLSPLHF.

V is TRBV14 and J is TRBJ2-7, with D uncertain. The CDR3 contains 15 residues. V was trimmed by 4 bases and J by 1 base, leaving 14 bases between them. Looked up from germline, CDR1 is SGHDN and CDR2 is FVKESK. The CDR3 bases are TGTGCCAGCAGCCTCTCTGCCGGTTGGTCCTACGAGCAGTACTTC. This sequence encodes CASSLSAGWSYEQYF.

The chain has TRBV7-2 and TRBJ2-7, with a possible D match to TRBD2 (5 bases). Germline V gene data show CDR1 as SGHTA and CDR2 as FQGNSA. Trimming shortened V by 5 bases and J by 2 bases, and 13 bases separated the two germline ends. The CDR3 runs to 14 residues. CDR3 in DNA: TGTGCCAGCAGCCCACTAGGGCTAGCCTACGAGCAGTACTTC. Residues: CASSPLGLAYEQYF.

Remarks on this clonotype: A much larger clone differs by one base, so this may be a read error. The chain links TRBV11-2 to TRBJ2-7; 9 bases are a match to TRBD1. Germline V gene data show CDR1 as SGHAT and CDR2 as FQNNGV. CDR3 length: 13 residues. V trimming: 5 bases; J trimming: 6 bases; junction bases outside the gene matches: 5. The CDR3 loop is CASSTTGGGEQYV. CDR3 bases: TGTGCCAGCAGCACGACAGGGGGAGGCGAGCAGTACGTC.

This clonotype was counted many times. The junction differs from germline at one of its ends, possibly a read error. The chain carries TRBV5-1 and TRBJ1-1; D is undetermined. CDR1 and CDR2 (germline): SGHRS, YFSETQ. CDR3 length equals 13 residues. The CDR3 DNA is TGTGCCAGCAGCTTAGAACCGAACACTGAAGCTTTCTTT. As protein: CASSLEPNTEAFF.

This clonotype came up a few times. V usage is TRBV2 and J usage is TRBJ2-1; D not resolved. CDR3 size: 14 residues. Germline loops: CDR1 SNHLY, CDR2 FYNNEI. V dropped 7 bases and J dropped 5 bases, with 15 bases sitting between them. The CDR3 here is CASMTSEIHNEQFF. The CDR3 nucleotides are TGTGCCAGCATGACTTCTGAGATCCACAATGAGCAGTTCTTC.

This clonotype was seen a handful of times. The rearrangement uses TRBV7-9 and TRBJ2-5, with D tentatively TRBD1 (6 bases). The V end was cut by 5 bases, the J end by 5 bases, with 12 bases between. This CDR3 contains 13 residues. Germline V lookup: CDR1 SEHNR, CDR2 FQNEAQ (reference sequence). Here the CDR3 DNA reads TGTGCCAGCAGCCGAGGGGGATTGGAGACCCAGTACTTC. Translating it yields CASSRGGLETQYF. The full variable domain, its missing parts supplied by reference TRBV7-9 and TRBJ2-5, is DTGVSQNPRHKITKRGQNVTFRCDPISEHNRLYWYRQTLGQGPEFLTYFQNEAQLEKSRLLSDRFSAERPKGSFSTLEIQRTEQGDSAMYLCASSRGGLETQYFGPGTRLLVL.